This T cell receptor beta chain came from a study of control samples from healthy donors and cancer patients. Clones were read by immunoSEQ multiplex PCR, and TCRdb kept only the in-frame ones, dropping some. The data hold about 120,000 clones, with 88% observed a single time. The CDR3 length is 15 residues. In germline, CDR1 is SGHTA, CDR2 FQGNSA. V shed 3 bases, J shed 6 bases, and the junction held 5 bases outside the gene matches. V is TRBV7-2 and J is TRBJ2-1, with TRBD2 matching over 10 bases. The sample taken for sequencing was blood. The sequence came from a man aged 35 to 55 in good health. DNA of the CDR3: TGTGCCAGCAGCTTTACTAGCGGGATAACCAATGAGCAGTTCTTC. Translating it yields CASSFTSGITNEQFF.